A selection of T cell receptor beta chains follows, all from one sample in a study of Ad26.COV2.S vaccination and SARS-CoV-2 variants. Generated by immunoSEQ multiplex PCR, the TCRdb table keeps only in-frame clones and is missing some. The table records roughly 320,000 clones, 80% to 90% of them present only once. The sequences come from peripheral blood, collected in a trial of Ad26.COV2.S vaccine versus placebo. The receptors were gathered from a person aged 18 to 59 who received the Ad26.COV2.S COVID-19 vaccine or a placebo. CDR3s include the opening cysteine and the closing phenylalanine or tryptophan. A D gene is named only where the DNA matches it firmly. Clone sizes are given selectively: once, few, many, or a class where the clone is expanded.

D	size	V	J	DNA	CDR3
NA	NA	TRBV5-8	TRBJ1-1	TGTGCCAGCAGCTTACTGCTGTTGTCAGGAGCTTTCTTT	CASSLLLLSGAFF
NA	once	TRBV19	TRBJ1-1	TGTGCCAGTATTAATAGGCGAGCTTTCTTT	CASINRRAFF
NA	NA	TRBV12-3/TRBV12-4	TRBJ1-2	TGTGCCAGCAGTCTCACAGGGTTCTATGGCTACACCTTC	CASSLTGFYGYTF
NA	NA	TRBV19	TRBJ2-3	TGTGCCACCTCTACGCAGTATTTT	CATSTQYF
NA	NA	TRBV5-1	TRBJ1-1	TGCGCCAGCAGCCCTGAAGGGGCAGGGACTGAAGCTTTCTTT	CASSPEGAGTEAFF
NA	NA	TRBV19	TRBJ2-6	TGTGCCAGTAGTATCTTCGGCTCTGGGGCCAACGTCCTGACTTTC	CASSIFGSGANVLTF
TRBD2	NA	TRBV19	TRBJ2-5	TGTGCCAGTAGATCCAGCGGGGGACAAGAGACCCAGTACTTC	CASRSSGGQETQYF
TRBD1	NA	TRBV19	TRBJ2-7	TGTGCCAGCTCACAGGGGGCTGCCGGGGAGCAGTACTTC	CASSQGAAGEQYF
TRBD1	NA	TRBV5-4	TRBJ2-2	TGTGCCAGCAGCTCGGGGACAGCGAACACCGGGGAGCTGTTTTTT	CASSSGTANTGELFF
NA	NA	TRBV2	TRBJ1-5	TGTGCCAGCATCTACAGCTTACTAAGCAATCAGCCCCAGCATTTT	CASIYSLLSNQPQHF
NA	NA	TRBV3-1/TRBV3-2	TRBJ2-5	TGTGCCAGCACCCGAGGGGGCCAAGAGACCCAGTACTTC	CASTRGGQETQYF
NA	few	TRBV4-1	TRBJ1-6	TGCGCCAGCAGCCAAACGACACATATCCAGTCACCCCTCCACTTT	CASSQTTHIQSPLHF
NA	few	TRBV27	TRBJ2-1	TGTGCCAGCAGTCCCCTCCCTACCGAATACAATGAGCAGTTCTTC	CASSPLPTEYNEQFF
NA	once	TRBV6-6	TRBJ2-5	TGTGCCAGCAGTTACCCAGGGGGGGGGTACCAAGAGACCCAGTACTTC	CASSYPGGGYQETQYF
NA	NA	TRBV5-6	TRBJ1-1	TGTGCCAGCAGCCCCCGAGGGGTGGGGACTGAAGCTTTCTTT	CASSPRGVGTEAFF
NA	NA	TRBV2	TRBJ2-7	TGTGCCAGCAGAGGGATACTCTTCTACGAGCAGTACTTC	CASRGILFYEQYF
NA	once	TRBV4-1	TRBJ2-7	TGCGCCAGCAGCCAAGATTCGCCTTTCCAACCCTACGAGCAGTACTTC	CASSQDSPFQPYEQYF
TRBD2	NA	TRBV30	TRBJ2-3	TGTGCCCGGGGGGCAGATACGCAGTATTTT	CARGADTQYF
TRBD1	NA	TRBV7-8	TRBJ1-2	TGTGCCAGCAGGGAGGGACAGGCCTACGGCTACACCTTC	CASREGQAYGYTF
NA	few	TRBV19	TRBJ1-6	TGTGCCAGTAGAACCACAGGGAATTCACCCCTCCACTTT	CASRTTGNSPLHF
NA	NA	TRBV20-1	TRBJ1-2	TGCAGTGCTAGTGGACAAAAAAACTATGGCTACACCTTC	CSASGQKNYGYTF
NA	NA	TRBV9	TRBJ2-2	TGTGCCAGCAGCGTAGGACTCTGGGGGGCGCTCACCGGGGAGCTGTTTTTT	CASSVGLWGALTGELFF
NA	NA	TRBV5-6	TRBJ1-1	TGTGCCAGCAGTGGGGGAACAGGGAGGAACACTGAAGCTTTCTTT	CASSGGTGRNTEAFF
NA	NA	TRBV27	TRBJ2-7	TGTGCCACCTCTGCTTCGGGTTTCGGTGGATACGAGCAGTACTTC	CATSASGFGGYEQYF
TRBD1	NA	TRBV5-1	TRBJ2-3	TGCGCCAGCAGCTTGGCCGGGACAGGGGGGACAGATACGCAGTATTTT	CASSLAGTGGTDTQYF
NA	NA	TRBV10-3	TRBJ1-5	TGTGCCATCAGCGTCGATAGCAATCAGCCCCAGCATTTT	CAISVDSNQPQHF
TRBD1	NA	TRBV11-2	TRBJ2-7	TGTGCCAGCAGCTCCTCGGGACAGCTATACGAGCAGTACTTC	CASSSSGQLYEQYF
NA	many	TRBV30	TRBJ1-2	TGTGCCTGGAGTGTATATCGGACTAACTATGGCTACACCTTC	CAWSVYRTNYGYTF
NA	NA	TRBV7-9	TRBJ1-1	TGTGCCAGCAGCTATCCTCAGATGAACACTGAAGCTTTCTTT	CASSYPQMNTEAFF
TRBD1	NA	TRBV6-7	TRBJ1-5	TGTGCCAGCAGTTACTCGTTACAGGGGAGCCCCAATCAGCCCCAGCATTTT	CASSYSLQGSPNQPQHF
NA	NA	TRBV7-2	TRBJ1-6	TGTGCCAGCAGCCGCGATAGGACAGCCACGAGGGGGTCCCTCCACTTT	CASSRDRTATRGSLHF
NA	NA	TRBV6-4	TRBJ1-1	TGTGCCAGCAAACCCAGCGGACCGAACACTGAAGCTTTCTTT	CASKPSGPNTEAFF
TRBD2	NA	TRBV3-1/TRBV3-2	TRBJ2-5	TGTGCCAGCAGGGGACGCGGGGGGGGCGGAGAGACCCAGTACTTC	CASRGRGGGGETQYF
NA	NA	TRBV14	TRBJ1-5	TGTGCCAGCAGCCTTCACGACACGTCTCAGGCTCAGCCCCAGCATTTT	CASSLHDTSQAQPQHF
NA	NA	TRBV6-5	TRBJ2-7	TGTGCCAGCAGCCCCGCCCGGGGCTACTCCTACGAGCAGTACTTC	CASSPARGYSYEQYF
NA	NA	TRBV25-1	TRBJ1-5	TGTGCCAGCCAGACGGGAGATAGCAATCAGCCCCAGCATTTT	CASQTGDSNQPQHF
NA	NA	TRBV12-3/TRBV12-4	TRBJ2-7	TGTGCCAGCAGTTTCGTCAGCCCCTACGAGCAGTACTTC	CASSFVSPYEQYF
NA	once	TRBV5-6	TRBJ1-2	TGTGCCAGCAGCGATCCGGGACACGAGGACCTAGGCGGTGGCTACACCTTC	CASSDPGHEDLGGGYTF
NA	NA	TRBV7-3	TRBJ2-3	TGTGCCAGCAGTTCAGACAGCACAGATACGCAGTATTTT	CASSSDSTDTQYF
TRBD1	many	TRBV27	TRBJ1-1	TGTGCCAGCAGGCCCGCATACAGGGGACGTATCACTGAAGCTTTCTTT	CASRPAYRGRITEAFF
TRBD1	NA	TRBV2	TRBJ1-5	TGTGCCAGCAGTGAAGTCAGGGGGTATAGCAATCAGCCCCAGCATTTT	CASSEVRGYSNQPQHF
TRBD1	NA	TRBV27	TRBJ2-1	TGTGCCAGCAGTTTATCTTGGGACAGCTCCCTTTGGGAGCAGTTCTTC	CASSLSWDSSLWEQFF
NA	NA	TRBV20-1	TRBJ1-6	TGCAGTGCTGGCAGCTCACCCCTCCACTTT	CSAGSSPLHF
NA	NA	TRBV5-5	TRBJ1-2	TGTGCCAGCAGCTGGCGGGGCGACTATGGCTACACCTTC	CASSWRGDYGYTF
TRBD2	NA	TRBV7-3	TRBJ2-1	TGTGCCAGCAGTTACGGGACTAGTAGATCAAATGAGCAGTTCTTC	CASSYGTSRSNEQFF
NA	NA	TRBV9	TRBJ2-3	TGTGCCAGCAGCCCGAACCCAGATACGCAGTATTTT	CASSPNPDTQYF
NA	NA	TRBV6-2/TRBV6-3	TRBJ2-3	TGTGCCAGCAGTTACGATGGTACGCAGTATTTT	CASSYDGTQYF
TRBD1	NA	TRBV18	TRBJ2-2	TGTGCCAGCTCACCACAGACAGGGGGCCTAAAGTCCGGGGAGCTGTTTTTT	CASSPQTGGLKSGELFF
NA	NA	TRBV10-3	TRBJ1-2	TGTGCCATCAGGCCCGGGACGGAAGGCTATGGCTACACCTTC	CAIRPGTEGYGYTF
NA	NA	TRBV15	TRBJ1-4	TGTGCCACCAGCAGAACCACAGGGACGAATGAAAAACTGTTTTTT	CATSRTTGTNEKLFF
NA	NA	TRBV7-2	TRBJ2-7	TGTGCCAGCAGCTCCCGACTAGGATGGGACGAGCAGTACTTC	CASSSRLGWDEQYF
NA	few	TRBV12-3/TRBV12-4	TRBJ1-2	TGTGCCAGCAGACTAAAGGGAGTTGAGAGCTACACCTTC	CASRLKGVESYTF
NA	NA	TRBV25-1	TRBJ2-3	TGTGCCAGCACTGAACTGGGTATCGATGATACGCAGTATTTT	CASTELGIDDTQYF
NA	NA	TRBV4-3	TRBJ2-1	TGCGCCAGCAGCCAAGATACGGGCAGCCCCAATGAGCAGTTCTTC	CASSQDTGSPNEQFF
NA	few	TRBV5-1	TRBJ1-3	TGCGCCAGCAGCTTGGGGGCGATCTCTGGAAACACCATATATTTT	CASSLGAISGNTIYF